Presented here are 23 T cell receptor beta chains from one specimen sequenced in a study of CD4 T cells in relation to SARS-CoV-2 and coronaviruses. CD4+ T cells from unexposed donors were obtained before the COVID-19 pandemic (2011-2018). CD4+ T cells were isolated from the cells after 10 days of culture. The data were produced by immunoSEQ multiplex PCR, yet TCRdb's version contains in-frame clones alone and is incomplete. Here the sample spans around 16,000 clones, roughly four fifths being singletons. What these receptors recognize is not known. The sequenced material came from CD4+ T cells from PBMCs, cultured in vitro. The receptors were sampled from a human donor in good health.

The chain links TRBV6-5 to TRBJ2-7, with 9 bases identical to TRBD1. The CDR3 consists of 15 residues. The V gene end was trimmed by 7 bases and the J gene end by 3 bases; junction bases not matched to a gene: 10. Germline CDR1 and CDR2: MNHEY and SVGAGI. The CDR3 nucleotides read TGTGCCAGCATCTCTGGCGGGACAGGGCACTACGAGCAGTACTTC. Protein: CASISGGTGHYEQYF.

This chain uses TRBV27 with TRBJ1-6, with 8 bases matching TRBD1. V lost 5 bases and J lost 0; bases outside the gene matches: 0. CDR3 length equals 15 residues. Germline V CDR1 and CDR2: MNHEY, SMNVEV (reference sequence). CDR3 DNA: TGTGCCAGCAGTACAGGGGGCTCCTATAATTCACCCCTCCACTTT. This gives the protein CASSTGGSYNSPLHF.

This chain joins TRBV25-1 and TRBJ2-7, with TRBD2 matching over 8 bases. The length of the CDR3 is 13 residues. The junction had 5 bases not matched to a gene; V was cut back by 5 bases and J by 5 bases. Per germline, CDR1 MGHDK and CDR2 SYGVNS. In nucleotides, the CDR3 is TGTGCCAGCAGTCCCAGCGGGAGAAACGAGCAGTACTTC. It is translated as CASSPSGRNEQYF.

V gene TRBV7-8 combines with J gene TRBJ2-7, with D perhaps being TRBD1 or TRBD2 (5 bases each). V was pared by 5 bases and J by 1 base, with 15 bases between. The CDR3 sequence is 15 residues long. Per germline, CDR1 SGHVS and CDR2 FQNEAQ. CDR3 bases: TGTGCCAGCAGCCTCCGGACAAGGGAGTCCTACGAGCAGTACTTC. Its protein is CASSLRTRESYEQYF.

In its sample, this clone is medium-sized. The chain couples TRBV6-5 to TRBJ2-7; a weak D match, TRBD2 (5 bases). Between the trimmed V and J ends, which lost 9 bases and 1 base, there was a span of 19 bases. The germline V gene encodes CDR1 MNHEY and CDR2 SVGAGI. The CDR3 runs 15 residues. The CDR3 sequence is CASRAASSWSYEQYF. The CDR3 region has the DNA TGTGCCAGTAGGGCGGCGTCTAGCTGGTCCTACGAGCAGTACTTC.

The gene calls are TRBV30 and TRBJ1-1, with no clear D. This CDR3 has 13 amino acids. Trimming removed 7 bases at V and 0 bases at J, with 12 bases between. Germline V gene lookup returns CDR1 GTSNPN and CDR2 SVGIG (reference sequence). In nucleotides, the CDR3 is TGTGCCTCTGGATGGCCGATGAACACTGAAGCTTTCTTT. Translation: CASGWPMNTEAFF.

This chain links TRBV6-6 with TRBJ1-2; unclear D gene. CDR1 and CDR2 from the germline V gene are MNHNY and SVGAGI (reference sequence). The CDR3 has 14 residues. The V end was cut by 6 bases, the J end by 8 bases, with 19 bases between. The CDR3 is CASSQAGALGGYTF. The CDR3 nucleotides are TGTGCCAGCAGCCAGGCCGGTGCCTTGGGGGGCTACACCTTC.

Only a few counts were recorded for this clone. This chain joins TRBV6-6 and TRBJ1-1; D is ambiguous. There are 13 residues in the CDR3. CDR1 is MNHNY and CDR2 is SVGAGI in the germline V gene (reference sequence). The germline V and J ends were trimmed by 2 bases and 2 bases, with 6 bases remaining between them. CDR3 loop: CASSYGENTEAFF. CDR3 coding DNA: TGTGCCAGCAGTTACGGAGAAAACACTGAAGCTTTCTTT.

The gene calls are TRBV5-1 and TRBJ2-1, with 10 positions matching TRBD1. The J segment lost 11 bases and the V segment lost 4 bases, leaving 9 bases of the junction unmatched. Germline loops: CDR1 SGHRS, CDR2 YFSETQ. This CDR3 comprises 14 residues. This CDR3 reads CASSTGQGNEKQFF. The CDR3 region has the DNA TGCGCCAGCAGCACGGGACAGGGGAATGAGAAGCAGTTCTTC. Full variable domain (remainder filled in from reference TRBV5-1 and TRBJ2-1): KAGVTQTPRYLIKTRGQQVTLSCSPISGHRSVSWYQQTPGQGLQFLFEYFSETQRNKGNFPGRFSGRQFSNSRSEMNVSTLELGDSALYLCASSTGQGNEKQFFGPGTRLTVL.

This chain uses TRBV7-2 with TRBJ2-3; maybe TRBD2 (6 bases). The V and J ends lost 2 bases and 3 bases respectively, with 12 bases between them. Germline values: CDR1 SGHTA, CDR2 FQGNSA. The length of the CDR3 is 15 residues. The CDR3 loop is CASSLTSSETDTQYF. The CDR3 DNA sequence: TGTGCCAGCAGCTTAACTTCTAGCGAAACAGATACGCAGTATTTT. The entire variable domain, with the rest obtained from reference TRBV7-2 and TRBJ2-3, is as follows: GAGVSQSPSNKVTEKGKDVELRCDPISGHTALYWYRQSLGQGLEFLIYFQGNSAPDKSGLPSDRFSAERTGGSVSTLTIQRTQQEDSAVYLCASSLTSSETDTQYFGPGTRLTVL.

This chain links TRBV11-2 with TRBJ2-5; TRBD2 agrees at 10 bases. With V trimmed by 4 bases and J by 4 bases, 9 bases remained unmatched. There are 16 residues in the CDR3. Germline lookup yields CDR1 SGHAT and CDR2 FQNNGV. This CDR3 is CASSSPRASGRETQYF. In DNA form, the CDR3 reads TGTGCCAGCAGCTCCCCCCGGGCTAGCGGGAGAGAGACCCAGTACTTC. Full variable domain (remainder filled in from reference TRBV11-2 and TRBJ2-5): EAGVAQSPRYKIIEKRQSVAFWCNPISGHATLYWYQQILGQGPKLLIQFQNNGVVDDSQLPKDRFSAERLKGVDSTLKIQPAKLEDSAVYLCASSSPRASGRETQYFGPGTRLLVL.

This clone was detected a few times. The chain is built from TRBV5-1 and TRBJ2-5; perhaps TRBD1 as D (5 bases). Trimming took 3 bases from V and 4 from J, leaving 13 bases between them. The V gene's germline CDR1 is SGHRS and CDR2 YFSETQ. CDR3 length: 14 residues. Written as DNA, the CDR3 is TGCGCCAGCAGCTCCCAGGGAAGTGGAGAGACCCAGTACTTC. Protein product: CASSSQGSGETQYF.

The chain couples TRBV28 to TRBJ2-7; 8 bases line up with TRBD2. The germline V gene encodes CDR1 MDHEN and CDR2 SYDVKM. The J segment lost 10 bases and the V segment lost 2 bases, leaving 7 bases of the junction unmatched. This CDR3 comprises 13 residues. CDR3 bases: TGTGCCAGCAGTTTAAGTTCGGTAGCGGGACAGTACTTC. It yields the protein CASSLSSVAGQYF. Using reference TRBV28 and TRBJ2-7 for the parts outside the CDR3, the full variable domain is DVKVTQSSRYLVKRTGEKVFLECVQDMDHENMFWYRQDPGLGLRLIYFSYDVKMKEKGDIPEGYSVSREKKERFSLILESASTNQTSMYLCASSLSSVAGQYFGPGTRLTVT.

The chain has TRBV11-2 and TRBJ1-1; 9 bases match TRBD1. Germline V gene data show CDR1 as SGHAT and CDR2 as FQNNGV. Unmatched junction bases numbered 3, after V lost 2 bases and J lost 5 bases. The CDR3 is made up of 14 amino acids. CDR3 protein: CASSLWDRDTEAFF. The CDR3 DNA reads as TGTGCCAGCAGCTTATGGGACAGGGATACTGAAGCTTTCTTT.

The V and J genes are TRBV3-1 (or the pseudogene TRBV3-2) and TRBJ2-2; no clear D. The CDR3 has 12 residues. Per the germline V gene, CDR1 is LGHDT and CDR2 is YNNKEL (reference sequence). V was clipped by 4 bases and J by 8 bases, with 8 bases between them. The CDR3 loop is CASSLPLGELFF. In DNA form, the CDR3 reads TGTGCCAGCAGCCTACCCTTGGGGGAGCTGTTTTTT.

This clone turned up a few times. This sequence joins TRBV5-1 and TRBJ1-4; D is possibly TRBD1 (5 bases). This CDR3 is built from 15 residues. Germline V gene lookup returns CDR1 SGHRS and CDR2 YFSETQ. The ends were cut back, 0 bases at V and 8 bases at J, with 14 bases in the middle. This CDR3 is CASSLGVGGKEKLFF. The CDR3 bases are TGCGCCAGCAGCTTGGGAGTCGGGGGTAAGGAAAAACTGTTTTTT.

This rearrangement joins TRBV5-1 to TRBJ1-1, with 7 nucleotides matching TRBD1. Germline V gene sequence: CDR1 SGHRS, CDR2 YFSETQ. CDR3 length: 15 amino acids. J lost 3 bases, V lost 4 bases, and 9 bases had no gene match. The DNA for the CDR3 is TGCGCCAGCAGCCTGGGACAGAGCCGGGACACTGAAGCTTTCTTT. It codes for CASSLGQSRDTEAFF.

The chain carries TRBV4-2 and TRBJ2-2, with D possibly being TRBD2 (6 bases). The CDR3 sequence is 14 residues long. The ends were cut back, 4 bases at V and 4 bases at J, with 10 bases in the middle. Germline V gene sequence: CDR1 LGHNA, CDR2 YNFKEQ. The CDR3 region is CASSPTSSTGELFF. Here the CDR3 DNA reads TGTGCCAGCAGCCCTACTAGCAGCACCGGGGAGCTGTTTTTT.

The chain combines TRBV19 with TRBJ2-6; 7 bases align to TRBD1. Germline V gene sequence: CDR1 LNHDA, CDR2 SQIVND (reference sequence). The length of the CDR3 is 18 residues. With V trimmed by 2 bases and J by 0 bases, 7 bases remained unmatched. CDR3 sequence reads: CASSIRGQATSGANVLTF. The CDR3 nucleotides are TGTGCCAGTAGTATACGAGGACAGGCCACCTCTGGGGCCAACGTCCTGACTTTC.

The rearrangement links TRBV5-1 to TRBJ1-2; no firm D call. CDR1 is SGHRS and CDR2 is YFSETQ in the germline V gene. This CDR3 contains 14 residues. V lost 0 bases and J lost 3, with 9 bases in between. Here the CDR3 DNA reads TGCGCCAGCAGCTTGGAATACCTTGACTATGGCTACACCTTC. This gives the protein CASSLEYLDYGYTF.

The CDR3 DNA reads TGTGCCAGCTCACCGCAAGCCTCGAAACAGGGATATGGCTACACCTTC. It is translated as CASSPQASKQGYGYTF. The genes are TRBV18 and TRBJ1-2; tentative D call: TRBD1 (6 bases). Germline lookup yields CDR1 KGHSH and CDR2 LQKENI. The CDR3 is made up of 16 amino acids. V lost 3 bases to trimming and J lost 5 bases, with 19 bases between them.

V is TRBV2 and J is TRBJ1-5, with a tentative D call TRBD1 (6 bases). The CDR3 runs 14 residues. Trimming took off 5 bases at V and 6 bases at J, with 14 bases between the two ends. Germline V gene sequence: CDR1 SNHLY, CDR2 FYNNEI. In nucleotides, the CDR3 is TGTGCCAGCAGTTCGACGGAGGGGGGTCAGCCCCAGCATTTT. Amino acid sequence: CASSSTEGGQPQHF.

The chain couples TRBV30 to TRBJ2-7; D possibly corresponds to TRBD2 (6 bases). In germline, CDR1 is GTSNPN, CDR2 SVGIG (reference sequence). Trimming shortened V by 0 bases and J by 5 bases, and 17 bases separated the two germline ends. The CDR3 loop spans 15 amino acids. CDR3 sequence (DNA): TGTGCCTGGAGTGTAAGTAGCGGAGCTTGGGACGAGCAGTACTTC. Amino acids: CAWSVSSGAWDEQYF.